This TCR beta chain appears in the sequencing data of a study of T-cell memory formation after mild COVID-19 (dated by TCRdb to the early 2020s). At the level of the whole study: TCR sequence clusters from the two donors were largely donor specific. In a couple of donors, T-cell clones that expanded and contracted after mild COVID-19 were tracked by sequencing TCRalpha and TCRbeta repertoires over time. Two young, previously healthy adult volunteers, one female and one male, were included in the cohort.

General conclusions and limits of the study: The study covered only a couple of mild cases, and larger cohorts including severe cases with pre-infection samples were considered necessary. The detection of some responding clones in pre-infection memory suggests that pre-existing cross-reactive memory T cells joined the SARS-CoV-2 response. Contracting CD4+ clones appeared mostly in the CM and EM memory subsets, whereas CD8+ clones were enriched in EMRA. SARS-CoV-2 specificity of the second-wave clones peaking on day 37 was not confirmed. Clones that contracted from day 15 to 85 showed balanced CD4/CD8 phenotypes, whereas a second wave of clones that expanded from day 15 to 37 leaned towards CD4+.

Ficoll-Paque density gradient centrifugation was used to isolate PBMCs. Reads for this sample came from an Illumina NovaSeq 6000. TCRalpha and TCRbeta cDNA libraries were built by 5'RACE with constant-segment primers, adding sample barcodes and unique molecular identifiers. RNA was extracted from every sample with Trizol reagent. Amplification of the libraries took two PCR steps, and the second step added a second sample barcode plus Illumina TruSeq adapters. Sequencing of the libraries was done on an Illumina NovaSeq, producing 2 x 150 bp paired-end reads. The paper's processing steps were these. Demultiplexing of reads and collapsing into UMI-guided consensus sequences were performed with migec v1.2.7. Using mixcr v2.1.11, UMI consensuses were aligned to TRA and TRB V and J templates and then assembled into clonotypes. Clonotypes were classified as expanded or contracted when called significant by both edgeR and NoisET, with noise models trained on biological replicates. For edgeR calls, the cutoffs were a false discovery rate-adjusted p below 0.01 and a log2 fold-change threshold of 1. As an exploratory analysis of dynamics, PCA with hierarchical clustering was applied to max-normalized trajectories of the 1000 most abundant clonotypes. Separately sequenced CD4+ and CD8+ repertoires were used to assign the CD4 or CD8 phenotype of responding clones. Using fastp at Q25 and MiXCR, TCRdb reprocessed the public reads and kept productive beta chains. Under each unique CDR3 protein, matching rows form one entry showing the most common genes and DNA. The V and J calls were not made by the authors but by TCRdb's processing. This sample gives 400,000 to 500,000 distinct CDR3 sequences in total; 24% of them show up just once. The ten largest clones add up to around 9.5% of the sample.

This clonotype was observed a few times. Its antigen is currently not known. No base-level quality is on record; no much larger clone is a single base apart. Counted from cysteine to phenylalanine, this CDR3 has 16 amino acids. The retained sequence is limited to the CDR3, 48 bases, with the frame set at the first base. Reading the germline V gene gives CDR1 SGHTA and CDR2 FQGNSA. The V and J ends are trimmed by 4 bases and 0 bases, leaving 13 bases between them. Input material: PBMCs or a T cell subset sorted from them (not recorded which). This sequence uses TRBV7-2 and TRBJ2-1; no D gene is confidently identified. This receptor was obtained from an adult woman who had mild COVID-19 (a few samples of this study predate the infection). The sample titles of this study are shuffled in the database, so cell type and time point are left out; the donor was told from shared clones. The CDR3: CASSSFSSSSYNEQFF. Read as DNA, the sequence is TGTGCCAGCAGCTCCTTTTCCAGCAGCTCCTACAATGAGCAGTTCTTC.